This T cell receptor beta chain was found in a study of blood T cell repertoires in COVID-19. Study background: COVID-19 samples collected from the United States, Italy and Spain covered acute and convalescent phases.

Some clones are missing from TCRdb's copy, which holds only in-frame ones; the method was immunoSEQ multiplex PCR. Counted here are around 42,000 clones, just over 85% occurring once; the ten biggest clones make up over 45%. Looked up from germline, CDR1 is LGHDT and CDR2 is YNNKEL (reference sequence). The ends lost 3 bases at V and 1 base at J; junction bases unmatched: 8. CDR3 length: 16 residues. Sequencing was done on a sample of peripheral blood. This chain links TRBV3-1 (or the pseudogene TRBV3-2) with TRBJ2-7; 8 bases align to TRBD1. The receptor was isolated from a man aged 70 or older with acute or convalescent COVID-19. The CDR3 DNA sequence: TGTGCCAGCAGCCAGGACAGGGAATATGTTTCCTACGAGCAGTACTTC. Residues: CASSQDREYVSYEQYF.